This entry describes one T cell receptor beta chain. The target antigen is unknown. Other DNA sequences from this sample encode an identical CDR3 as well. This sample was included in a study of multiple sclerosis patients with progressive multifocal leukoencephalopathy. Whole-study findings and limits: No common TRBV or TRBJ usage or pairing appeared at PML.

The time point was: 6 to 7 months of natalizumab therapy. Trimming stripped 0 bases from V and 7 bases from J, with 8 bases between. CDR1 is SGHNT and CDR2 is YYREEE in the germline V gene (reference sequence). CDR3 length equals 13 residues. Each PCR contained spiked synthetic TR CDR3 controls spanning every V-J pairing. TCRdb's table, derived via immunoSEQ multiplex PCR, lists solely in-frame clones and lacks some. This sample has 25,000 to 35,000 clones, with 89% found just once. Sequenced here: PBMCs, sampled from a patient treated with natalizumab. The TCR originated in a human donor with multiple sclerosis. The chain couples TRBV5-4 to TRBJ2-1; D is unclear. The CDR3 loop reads CASSLDGRNEQFF. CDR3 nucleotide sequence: TGTGCCAGCAGCTTGGACGGGCGAAATGAGCAGTTCTTC.